This is a list of T cell receptor beta chains from one sample in a study of T cells in Graves' hyperthyroidism and ophthalmopathy. TCRdb redid the calling of the multiplex PCR reads with MiXCR, one entry per CDR3 protein. The sample includes about 720,000 distinct CDR3 sequences, around 15% of them seen just once. Sequencing was done on a sample of blood. These receptors all stem from a man between 18 and 29 years old with Graves' hyperthyroidism. The CDR3 runs from the conserved cysteine through the conserved F or W. Each record gives: D gene, V gene, clone size, J gene, CDR3 DNA, CDR3 protein. The D gene is left open where the match is weak. Clone size is not always given. Where it is, it says once, few, many or a class for expanded clones.

D gene: TRBD1
V gene: TRBV6-1
clone size: many
J gene: TRBJ2-7
CDR3 DNA: TGTGCCAGCAGTGCCCAGGGGGCAGTGTACGAGCAGTACTTC
CDR3 protein: CASSAQGAVYEQYF

D gene: TRBD2
V gene: TRBV11-3
clone size: -
J gene: TRBJ2-1
CDR3 DNA: TGTGCCAGCGGCTTTAGCGGGAGCTCCTACAATGAGCAGTTCTTC
CDR3 protein: CASGFSGSSYNEQFF

D gene: TRBD2
V gene: TRBV3-1
clone size: many
J gene: TRBJ2-1
CDR3 DNA: TGTGCCAGCAGCCAAATTAGCGGGGGGAGGAAGCAGTTCTTC
CDR3 protein: CASSQISGGRKQFF

D gene: TRBD1
V gene: TRBV7-8
clone size: -
J gene: TRBJ2-3
CDR3 DNA: TGTGCCAGCAGTTCCGCAGGGGGTTTAGGAGATACGCAGTATTTT
CDR3 protein: CASSSAGGLGDTQYF

D gene: -
V gene: TRBV6-2/TRBV6-3
clone size: once
J gene: TRBJ2-2
CDR3 DNA: TGTGCCAGCAGTTCGCGCAAAGGGAACACCGGGGGGCTGTTTTTT
CDR3 protein: CASSSRKGNTGGLFF

D gene: -
V gene: TRBV7-6
clone size: many
J gene: TRBJ2-5
CDR3 DNA: TGTGCCAGCAGCTCAACCAGGGTTGGAGAGACCCAGTACTTC
CDR3 protein: CASSSTRVGETQYF

D gene: TRBD2
V gene: TRBV19
clone size: -
J gene: TRBJ2-6
CDR3 DNA: TGTGCCAGTAGTAGGCTACGGGAGGCTGGGGCCAACGTCCTGACTTTC
CDR3 protein: CASSRLREAGANVLTF

D gene: TRBD2
V gene: TRBV3-1
clone size: -
J gene: TRBJ2-5
CDR3 DNA: TGTGCCAGCAGCCAAGAGTCAGCGGGAGTAGAGACCCAGTACTTC
CDR3 protein: CASSQESAGVETQYF

D gene: -
V gene: TRBV18
clone size: -
J gene: TRBJ2-5
CDR3 DNA: TGTGCCAGCTCACCAAAAGGCAGACAAGAGACCCAGTACTTC
CDR3 protein: CASSPKGRQETQYF

D gene: -
V gene: TRBV5-1
clone size: -
J gene: TRBJ2-7
CDR3 DNA: TGCGCCAGCAGCTTGGACCGGGACCGCTCCTACGAGCAGTACTTC
CDR3 protein: CASSLDRDRSYEQYF

D gene: -
V gene: TRBV15
clone size: few
J gene: TRBJ2-2
CDR3 DNA: TGTGCCACCAGCAGTTACGGGAAGGGGAACACCGGGGAGCTGTTTTTT
CDR3 protein: CATSSYGKGNTGELFF

D gene: TRBD1
V gene: TRBV28
clone size: many
J gene: TRBJ2-3
CDR3 DNA: TGTGCCAGCAGTTTTCCCGGGACAGGGGGTCCGCCCGACACAGATACGCAGTATTTT
CDR3 protein: CASSFPGTGGPPDTDTQYF

D gene: TRBD2
V gene: TRBV5-8
clone size: -
J gene: TRBJ2-5
CDR3 DNA: TGTGCCAGCAGCTCAACGGGAGGGCCATTGGAGACCCAGTACTTC
CDR3 protein: CASSSTGGPLETQYF

D gene: -
V gene: TRBV18
clone size: many
J gene: TRBJ2-1
CDR3 DNA: TGTGCCAGCTCGCGTTCGGTGGGGGCCTCCTACAATGAGCAGTTCTTC
CDR3 protein: CASSRSVGASYNEQFF

D gene: -
V gene: TRBV28
clone size: many
J gene: TRBJ2-5
CDR3 DNA: TGTGCCAGCAGTTTAAGGCCAGGGCAAGAGACCCAGTACTTC
CDR3 protein: CASSLRPGQETQYF

D gene: TRBD1
V gene: TRBV20-1
clone size: -
J gene: TRBJ2-7
CDR3 DNA: TGCAGTGTTAGGGACAGGGGAGGACTACCCCCACTCTACGAGCAGTACTTC
CDR3 protein: CSVRDRGGLPPLYEQYF

D gene: -
V gene: TRBV14
clone size: many
J gene: TRBJ2-3
CDR3 DNA: TGTGCCAGCAGCCAAGGAAGGGATACGCAGTATTTT
CDR3 protein: CASSQGRDTQYF

D gene: TRBD1
V gene: TRBV28
clone size: many
J gene: TRBJ1-1
CDR3 DNA: TGTGCCAGCAGTTTGCAGGGGGCCGGCACTGAAGCTTTCTTT
CDR3 protein: CASSLQGAGTEAFF

D gene: TRBD1
V gene: TRBV10-3
clone size: few
J gene: TRBJ2-7
CDR3 DNA: TGTGCCATCAGTGGCCGGACAGGGGCCTCCTACGAGCAGTACTTC
CDR3 protein: CAISGRTGASYEQYF

D gene: TRBD1
V gene: TRBV24-1
clone size: -
J gene: TRBJ1-5
CDR3 DNA: TGTGCCACCAGTGACTCAGTACGGACAGGGCCCAATCAGCCCCAGCATTTT
CDR3 protein: CATSDSVRTGPNQPQHF

D gene: TRBD1
V gene: TRBV27
clone size: -
J gene: TRBJ1-5
CDR3 DNA: TGTGCCAGCAGATTAACAGGGGGGAGGCGTATGAGCAATCAGCCCCAGCATTTT
CDR3 protein: CASRLTGGRRMSNQPQHF

D gene: -
V gene: TRBV28
clone size: -
J gene: TRBJ2-2
CDR3 DNA: TGTGCCAGCAGTTTATGGGGAGCCATATTGAACACCGGGGAGCTGTTTTTT
CDR3 protein: CASSLWGAILNTGELFF

D gene: -
V gene: TRBV19
clone size: few
J gene: TRBJ1-5
CDR3 DNA: TGTGCCAGTAGTATAACAGGGAACAATCAGCCCCAGCATTTT
CDR3 protein: CASSITGNNQPQHF

D gene: TRBD1
V gene: TRBV28
clone size: many
J gene: TRBJ2-7
CDR3 DNA: TGTGCCAGCAGCTACGGGACAGGGAACTACGAGCAGTACTTC
CDR3 protein: CASSYGTGNYEQYF

D gene: TRBD2
V gene: TRBV7-8
clone size: many
J gene: TRBJ2-2
CDR3 DNA: TGTGCCAGCAGCCGCGGGAGGGCCCGCACCGGGGAGCTGTTTTTT
CDR3 protein: CASSRGRARTGELFF

D gene: -
V gene: TRBV20-1
clone size: -
J gene: TRBJ2-1
CDR3 DNA: TGCAGTGCTAGAGAGGGGTTACACGGGCCCAGCTCCTACAATGAGCAGTTCTTC
CDR3 protein: CSAREGLHGPSSYNEQFF

D gene: -
V gene: TRBV6-2/TRBV6-3
clone size: -
J gene: TRBJ2-3
CDR3 DNA: TGTGCCAGCAGTTACTCGGGGGCCACAGATACGCAGTATTTT
CDR3 protein: CASSYSGATDTQYF

D gene: TRBD1
V gene: TRBV4-1
clone size: -
J gene: TRBJ2-2
CDR3 DNA: TGCGCCAGCAGCCGCCTCGGGACAGCTAACACCGGGGAGCTGTTTTTT
CDR3 protein: CASSRLGTANTGELFF

D gene: TRBD2
V gene: TRBV27
clone size: many
J gene: TRBJ2-5
CDR3 DNA: TGTGCCAGCAGTCCGGGGACTAGCGGGAGGGTCGGAGAGACCCAGTACTTC
CDR3 protein: CASSPGTSGRVGETQYF

D gene: TRBD2
V gene: TRBV7-3
clone size: few
J gene: TRBJ2-7
CDR3 DNA: TGTGCCAGCAGCTCAGCGGGAGCTGGGTACGAGCAGTACTTC
CDR3 protein: CASSSAGAGYEQYF

D gene: TRBD2
V gene: TRBV11-2
clone size: -
J gene: TRBJ2-3
CDR3 DNA: TGTGCCAGCACCTCCGGGGGAGGGCTCCTCGCAGATACGCAGTATTTT
CDR3 protein: CASTSGGGLLADTQYF

D gene: -
V gene: TRBV19
clone size: -
J gene: TRBJ2-1
CDR3 DNA: TGTGCCAGTCAGGAGAGTCCCTACAATGAGCAGTTCTTC
CDR3 protein: CASQESPYNEQFF

D gene: TRBD2
V gene: TRBV28
clone size: few
J gene: TRBJ2-3
CDR3 DNA: TGTGCCAGCAGGCCGAGCGGGAGTCAGACGCAGTATTTT
CDR3 protein: CASRPSGSQTQYF

D gene: -
V gene: TRBV11-2
clone size: -
J gene: TRBJ1-1
CDR3 DNA: TGTGCCAGCAGCTTAGGGGGGCAGTTCCGGGCTTTCTTT
CDR3 protein: CASSLGGQFRAFF

D gene: -
V gene: TRBV11-2
clone size: many
J gene: TRBJ2-3
CDR3 DNA: TGTGCCAGCAGCTCCCCGATTGGCGGAAGGAGCACAGATACGCAGTATTTT
CDR3 protein: CASSSPIGGRSTDTQYF

D gene: -
V gene: TRBV4-1
clone size: few
J gene: TRBJ1-1
CDR3 DNA: TGCGCCAGCAGCCAACCTTGGGGGCGGTCTGAAGCTTTCTTT
CDR3 protein: CASSQPWGRSEAFF

D gene: TRBD1
V gene: TRBV12-3/TRBV12-4
clone size: many
J gene: TRBJ2-3
CDR3 DNA: TGTGCCAGCAGGAAGGACAGGTACGAGGATACGCAGTATTTT
CDR3 protein: CASRKDRYEDTQYF

D gene: -
V gene: TRBV24-1
clone size: -
J gene: TRBJ2-5
CDR3 DNA: TGTGCCACCAGTGTTTCAAGGGACGGAGAGACCCAGTACTTC
CDR3 protein: CATSVSRDGETQYF

D gene: -
V gene: TRBV7-9
clone size: -
J gene: TRBJ2-7
CDR3 DNA: TGTGCCAGCAGCTTAGGTGGGAGAGCCGAGCAGTACTTC
CDR3 protein: CASSLGGRAEQYF

D gene: TRBD1
V gene: TRBV20-1
clone size: many
J gene: TRBJ2-5
CDR3 DNA: TGCAGTGCAACCGGGACAGGGAGGGCGGAGACCCAGTACTTC
CDR3 protein: CSATGTGRAETQYF

D gene: -
V gene: TRBV27
clone size: many
J gene: TRBJ2-1
CDR3 DNA: TGTGCCAGCAGTTTACTCACCCGGGAGTACAACAATGAGCAGTTCTTC
CDR3 protein: CASSLLTREYNNEQFF

D gene: -
V gene: TRBV5-1
clone size: -
J gene: TRBJ2-7
CDR3 DNA: TGCGCCAGCACAGGGGACAAAGCCTACGAGCAGTACTTC
CDR3 protein: CASTGDKAYEQYF